These 30 T cell receptor beta chains were sequenced from one sample in a study of shared clonotypes between healthy human individuals. TCRdb keeps only in-frame clones here, not all; method: immunoSEQ multiplex PCR. The table lists roughly 1,100,000 clones, around 76% of them singletons. Material for sequencing was memory CD4+ T cells sorted from blood. Noted subset: CD45RA-negative fraction. These TCRs come from a man between 18 and 29 years old in good health.

V and J are TRBV7-9 and TRBJ2-7, with 9 nucleotides matching TRBD1. Germline trimming cut 2 bases from V and 0 bases from J; bases unmatched to any gene: 11. The CDR3 runs 18 residues. The germline V gene has CDR1 SEHNR and CDR2 FQNEAQ (reference sequence). In nucleotides, the CDR3 is TGTGCCAGCAGCTTAAGAAATGGACAGGGGCTAAACTCCTACGAGCAGTACTTC. Protein sequence: CASSLRNGQGLNSYEQYF.

V and J are TRBV27 and TRBJ2-7; TRBD2 matches 8 bases. Trimming removed 3 bases from V and 2 bases from J; junction bases left unmatched: 12. Per germline, CDR1 MNHEY and CDR2 SMNVEV (reference sequence). The CDR3 runs 17 residues. The CDR3 sequence: CASSFQRGSLKTYEQYF. The CDR3 nucleotides read TGTGCCAGCAGTTTTCAGCGGGGGTCGCTTAAAACCTACGAGCAGTACTTC.

The chain is built from TRBV7-2 and TRBJ2-7; unclear D gene. Germline V gives CDR1 SGHTA, CDR2 FQGNSA. The ends were cut back, 0 bases at V and 2 bases at J, with 8 bases in the middle. The length of the CDR3 is 14 residues. CDR3 sequence: CASSLAPAPYEQYF. DNA for the CDR3: TGTGCCAGCAGCTTAGCACCCGCCCCCTACGAGCAGTACTTC.

The chain employs TRBV2 and TRBJ2-5; D gene ambiguous. Germline CDR1 and CDR2: SNHLY and FYNNEI. Trimming pared 6 bases from V and 7 bases from J, leaving 15 bases between. The CDR3 consists of 13 residues. The CDR3 loop is CASRNRPEGTQYF. The CDR3 DNA follows: TGTGCCAGCAGGAACAGACCCGAAGGGACCCAGTACTTC.

This clone was seen a handful of times. The chain employs TRBV2 and TRBJ2-2; 8 bases map to TRBD1. V lost 6 bases, J lost 1 base, and 1 base stayed unmatched. Germline V CDR1 and CDR2: SNHLY, FYNNEI. This CDR3 spans 14 amino acids. The CDR3 loop reads CASRGQVNTGELFF. CDR3 nucleotide sequence: TGTGCCAGCAGGGGACAGGTGAACACCGGGGAGCTGTTTTTT. The full variable domain, in which reference TRBV2 and TRBJ2-2 provide the parts outside the CDR3, is EPEVTQTPSHQVTQMGQEVILRCVPISNHLYFYWYRQILGQKVEFLVSFYNNEISEKSEIFDDQFSVERPDGSNFTLKIRSTKLEDSAMYFCASRGQVNTGELFFGEGSRLTVL.

V usage is TRBV18 and J usage is TRBJ2-5; D might be TRBD1 or TRBD2, each matching 5 bases. The ends were cut back, 0 bases at V and 4 bases at J, with 9 bases in the middle. The CDR3 is 14 residues long. The germline V gene has CDR1 KGHSH and CDR2 LQKENI. Here the CDR3 reads CASSPPVGAETQYF. CDR3 DNA sequence: TGTGCCAGCTCACCACCGGTCGGGGCAGAGACCCAGTACTTC. The whole variable domain, filled in from reference TRBV18 and TRBJ2-5, reads NAGVMQNPRHLVRRRGQEARLRCSPMKGHSHVYWYRQLPEEGLKFMVYLQKENIIDESGMPKERFSAEFPKEGPSILRIQQVVRGDSAAYFCASSPPVGAETQYFGPGTRLLVL.

The V gene is TRBV6-6, the J gene TRBJ1-5; D is perhaps TRBD1 (6 bases). Per the germline V gene, CDR1 is MNHNY and CDR2 is SVGAGI (reference sequence). The ends were cut back, 4 bases at V and 7 bases at J, with 14 bases in the middle. This CDR3 comprises 14 residues. In DNA form, the CDR3 reads TGTGCCAGCAGTTTGGGGGCGGAGGGCCAGCCCCAGCATTTT. As protein: CASSLGAEGQPQHF.

The chain has TRBV5-1 and TRBJ2-1; 7 bases are shared with TRBD1. The CDR3 is 14 amino acids. CDR1 is SGHRS, CDR2 YFSETQ, per germline. V was pared by 0 bases and J by 7 bases, with 4 bases of the junction left unmatched. CDR3 in amino acids: CASSLAGGSNEQFF. Written as DNA, the CDR3 is TGCGCCAGCAGCTTGGCAGGGGGTTCGAATGAGCAGTTCTTC.

This clone was observed a single time. This chain joins TRBV18 and TRBJ1-1; D ambiguous. Trimming pared 3 bases from V and 0 bases from J, leaving 14 bases between. Germline CDR1 reads KGHSH; CDR2 reads LQKENI. The CDR3 contains 16 residues. The CDR3 here is CASSPPSAGMNTEAFF. In nucleotides, the CDR3 is TGTGCCAGCTCACCTCCATCCGCGGGCATGAACACTGAAGCTTTCTTT. Combining the CDR3 with reference TRBV18 and TRBJ1-1 gives the whole variable domain NAGVMQNPRHLVRRRGQEARLRCSPMKGHSHVYWYRQLPEEGLKFMVYLQKENIIDESGMPKERFSAEFPKEGPSILRIQQVVRGDSAAYFCASSPPSAGMNTEAFFGQGTRLTVV.

This clone was observed a few times. CDR3 DNA sequence: TGTGCCAGCAGCCCAGCTGCGGGGGCGGGGGGGAGCGAGCAGTACTTC. Its protein is CASSPAAGAGGSEQYF. The chain carries TRBV5-4 and TRBJ2-7; the match to TRBD2 covers 9 bases. CDR3 length: 16 amino acids. With 4 bases clipped from V and 6 bases from J, the junction kept 14 bases outside the gene matches. Germline V gene data show CDR1 as SGHNT and CDR2 as YYREEE (reference sequence). Filled out from reference TRBV5-4 and TRBJ2-7, the complete variable domain reads ETGVTQSPTHLIKTRGQQVTLRCSSQSGHNTVSWYQQALGQGPQFIFQYYREEENGRGNFPPRFSGLQFPNYSSELNVNALELDDSALYLCASSPAAGAGGSEQYFGPGTRLTVT.

The rearrangement links TRBV9 to TRBJ1-5; unclear D gene. Trimming cost V 4 bases and J 2 bases, with 13 bases left between them. The germline V gene encodes CDR1 SGDLS and CDR2 YYNGEE. The CDR3 spans 15 residues. For the CDR3, the DNA is TGTGCCAGCAGCCCCGAGGAGGGTCGCAATCAGCCCCAGCATTTT. Encoded protein: CASSPEEGRNQPQHF. The full variable domain, in which reference TRBV9 and TRBJ1-5 provide the parts outside the CDR3, is DSGVTQTPKHLITATGQRVTLRCSPRSGDLSVYWYQQSLDQGLQFLIQYYNGEERAKGNILERFSAQQFPDLHSELNLSSLELGDSALYFCASSPEEGRNQPQHFGDGTRLSIL.

The chain has TRBV10-2 and TRBJ2-5, with D possibly matching TRBD2 (7 bases). V lost 0 bases and J 7 bases, leaving 15 bases between the germline ends. The CDR3 has 15 amino acids. Germline V gene sequence: CDR1 WSHSY, CDR2 SAAADI. In DNA, the CDR3 is TGCGCCAGCAGTGAGTCGGGGGGGCGCATTGTGACCCAGTACTTC. It translates to CASSESGGRIVTQYF.

The chain has TRBV5-6 and TRBJ2-3, with no clear D. The germline V and J ends were trimmed by 3 bases and 3 bases, with 14 bases remaining between them. CDR1 and CDR2 (germline): SGHDT, YYEEEE. The CDR3 is 15 amino acids. DNA for the CDR3: TGTGCCAGCAGCTCCTTAGGCATCGAGACAGATACGCAGTATTTT. Amino acid sequence: CASSSLGIETDTQYF.

The chain recombines TRBV13 with TRBJ2-7; D is perhaps TRBD2 (5 bases). V lost 2 bases and J lost 3, with 5 bases in between. The germline gives CDR1 PRHDT, CDR2 FYEKMQ (reference sequence). CDR3 length: 12 residues. CDR3: CASSLRDYEQYF. The CDR3 nucleotides are TGTGCCAGCAGCTTACGGGACTACGAGCAGTACTTC.

The chain couples TRBV5-1 to TRBJ1-2; D gene unclear. CDR1 SGHRS and CDR2 YFSETQ come from the germline V gene. The CDR3 spans 14 residues. Between the trimmed V and J ends, which lost 0 bases and 7 bases, there was a span of 13 bases. The DNA for the CDR3 is TGCGCCAGCAGCTTGGATTCTCTCTCGACTGGCTACACCTTC. It encodes CASSLDSLSTGYTF.

This chain uses TRBV4-3 with TRBJ2-1; 14 bases map to TRBD2. The germline V gene encodes CDR1 LGHNA and CDR2 YSLEER. Germline trimming cut 4 bases from V and 8 bases from J; bases unmatched to any gene: 10. This CDR3 comprises 17 residues. Written as DNA, the CDR3 is TGCGCCAGCAGCCCACTAGGGGGGACTAGCGGGAGAGATGAGCAGTTCTTC. Its protein product is CASSPLGGTSGRDEQFF.

V and J are TRBV10-1 and TRBJ2-5; the D gene could be TRBD1 or TRBD2 (7 bases each). The CDR3 runs to 16 residues. V was clipped by 0 bases and J by 2 bases, with 13 bases between them. Germline values: CDR1 WNHNN, CDR2 SYGVQD (reference sequence). Written as DNA, the CDR3 is TGCGCCAGCAGTGAGTCGACAGGGAGGGGGCAAGAGACCCAGTACTTC. This codes for CASSESTGRGQETQYF.

This chain uses TRBV10-3 with TRBJ1-1, with 7 bases lining up with TRBD1. The CDR3 length is 14 residues. From germline, CDR1 is ENHRY and CDR2 SYGVKD. V was clipped by 2 bases and J by 4 bases; unmatched bases: 4. This chain's CDR3 is CAISEGDSSTEAFF. Written as DNA, the CDR3 is TGTGCCATCAGTGAGGGGGACAGTAGCACTGAAGCTTTCTTT.

A few counts support this clone. This chain links TRBV5-6 with TRBJ1-2; D possibly corresponds to TRBD1 (5 bases). This CDR3 has 13 amino acids. V was clipped by 0 bases and J by 8 bases, with 11 bases between them. Germline V gene data show CDR1 as SGHDT and CDR2 as YYEEEE. DNA for the CDR3: TGTGCCAGCAGCTTGGGGGACTTGGGCGGCTACACCTTC. Amino acid sequence: CASSLGDLGGYTF.

CDR3 sequence: CASHRLAGGPGELFF. As DNA, the CDR3 is TGTGCCAGCCACAGACTAGCGGGGGGGCCCGGGGAGCTGTTTTTT. This sequence joins TRBV2 and TRBJ2-2, with 14 nucleotides matching TRBD2. The CDR3 has 15 residues. With V trimmed by 8 bases and J by 6 bases, 5 bases remained unmatched. CDR1 is SNHLY and CDR2 is FYNNEI in the germline V gene. Full variable domain (remainder filled in from reference TRBV2 and TRBJ2-2): EPEVTQTPSHQVTQMGQEVILRCVPISNHLYFYWYRQILGQKVEFLVSFYNNEISEKSEIFDDQFSVERPDGSNFTLKIRSTKLEDSAMYFCASHRLAGGPGELFFGEGSRLTVL.

This chain connects TRBV6-5 to TRBJ1-4; D is possibly TRBD1 (5 bases). Germline V gene sequence: CDR1 MNHEY, CDR2 SVGAGI. This CDR3 region has 14 residues. Trimming pared 4 bases from V and 1 base from J, leaving 7 bases between. In DNA, the CDR3 is TGTGCCAGCAGTTGGGGGATAACTAATGAAAAACTGTTTTTT. Protein sequence: CASSWGITNEKLFF.

The chain links TRBV19 to TRBJ2-7; no reliable D call. The V and J ends lost 7 bases and 2 bases respectively, with 18 bases between them. Germline values: CDR1 LNHDA, CDR2 SQIVND (reference sequence). The length of the CDR3 is 15 residues. The CDR3 DNA is TGTGCCAGTACCTCAGGTTATCCCTGGCCCTACGAGCAGTACTTC. Encoded protein: CASTSGYPWPYEQYF.

Notes on this clone: This CDR3 is also generated by other DNA sequences in the sample. The chain joins TRBV6-5 to TRBJ2-7; D is uncertain. From germline, CDR1 is MNHEY and CDR2 SVGAGI. V lost 4 bases and J 1 base, leaving 5 bases between the germline ends. The CDR3 sequence is 12 residues long. Here the CDR3 reads CASSSTSYEQYF. The CDR3 DNA sequence: TGTGCCAGCAGTTCCACGTCCTACGAGCAGTACTTC.

The V and J genes are TRBV30 and TRBJ2-5; D gene unclear. Germline V gene data show CDR1 as GTSNPN and CDR2 as SVGIG (reference sequence). The ends were cut back, 1 base at V and 5 bases at J, with 5 bases in the middle. The CDR3 sequence is 11 residues long. In DNA form, the CDR3 reads TGTGCCTGGAGTGATCTGGAGACCCAGTACTTC. This gives the protein CAWSDLETQYF.

This clone has just a few counts. The chain uses TRBV28 and TRBJ2-7, with D possibly being TRBD1 or TRBD2 (5 bases each). In germline, CDR1 is MDHEN, CDR2 SYDVKM. CDR3 length equals 14 residues. Trimming cost V 6 bases and J 0 bases, with 12 bases left between them. Here the CDR3 DNA reads TGTGCCAGCAGGCCGGGACCGAGCTCCTACGAGCAGTACTTC. This codes for CASRPGPSSYEQYF.

The chain recombines TRBV4-1 with TRBJ1-4; 10 bases align to TRBD1. V was clipped by 4 bases and J by 5 bases; unmatched bases: 10. Germline-derived CDR1 and CDR2 are MGHRA and YSYEKL. This CDR3 spans 17 amino acids. CDR3 region: CASSRQGQGVTNEKLFF. In DNA form, the CDR3 reads TGCGCCAGCAGCCGGCAAGGACAGGGGGTGACGAATGAAAAACTGTTTTTT.

The chain combines TRBV6-1 with TRBJ2-7; D ambiguous. V was clipped by 4 bases and J by 1 base, with 5 bases between them. From germline, CDR1 is MNHNS and CDR2 SASEGT. The CDR3 has 12 amino acids. The CDR3 DNA is TGTGCCAGCAGTGTTCCATCCTACGAGCAGTACTTC. Amino acid sequence: CASSVPSYEQYF.

This clone was recorded many times. The chain has TRBV28 and TRBJ2-6; possible D gene TRBD1, 5 bases. Germline values: CDR1 MDHEN, CDR2 SYDVKM. V dropped 5 bases and J dropped 0 bases, with 8 bases sitting between them. The CDR3 contains 15 residues. The CDR3 loop reads CASSPGNSGANVLTF. In nucleotides, the CDR3 is TGTGCCAGCAGTCCAGGGAACTCTGGGGCCAACGTCCTGACTTTC.

The chain links TRBV30 to TRBJ2-3; D is ambiguous. Trimming cost V 0 bases and J 0 bases, with 10 bases left between them. There are 15 residues in the CDR3. Germline-derived CDR1 and CDR2 are GTSNPN and SVGIG (reference sequence). CDR3 protein: CAWSVQISSTDTQYF. As DNA, the CDR3 is TGTGCCTGGAGTGTACAAATATCTAGCACAGATACGCAGTATTTT.

The V call is TRBV7-9, the J call TRBJ2-5; possibly TRBD2 for D (7 bases). Trimming cost V 3 bases and J 5 bases, with 16 bases left between them. From germline, CDR1 is SEHNR and CDR2 FQNEAQ (reference sequence). The CDR3 is 15 amino acids. The CDR3 reads CASSLGAGAEETQYF. The CDR3 DNA reads TGTGCCAGCAGCTTGGGTGCGGGGGCCGAGGAGACCCAGTACTTC.